The clone carrying this T cell receptor beta chain showed up many times. Its target is not known. A single record per CDR3 protein comes from TCRdb applying MiXCR to the RT-PCR reads. The sample holds 500,000 to 600,000 distinct CDR3 sequences, about 11% seen once. This entry comes from a study of response to subunit inactivated influenza vaccine. Study-level points and caveats: With each seasonal influenza vaccination, the authors suggested, few new T cells are recruited.

The CDR3 covers 14 residues. Unmatched junction bases numbered 5, after V lost 6 bases and J lost 5 bases. Per the germline V gene, CDR1 is KGHDR and CDR2 is SFDVKD. These data also formed part of another study, on T cells expressing NK-cell markers. This second study says: UMIs accompanied the 5'RACE template switching by which TCR beta cDNA was made. Cells sorted as CD3+CD56+NKG2C+, CD3+CD56+NKG2C- and CD3+CD56-NKG2C+ T cells supplied the TCR beta repertoires. For about 6 donors, the dominant NKG2C+ clonotypes made up 1.0-7.0% of their CD8+ T cells. Also leading the CD3+CD56-NKG2C+ fraction in a handful of donors were these clonotypes.

This sequence joins TRBV24-1 and TRBJ1-2; 10 bases line up with TRBD1. Sequencing used PBMCs from blood, obtained on the day of vaccination. The sequence was collected from a man aged 45-60 years who received an inactivated influenza vaccine. The CDR3 DNA reads as TGTGCCACCAGTCCTGGGACAGGGGTATATGGCTACACCTTC. Protein product: CATSPGTGVYGYTF.